One sample yielded the 17 T cell receptor beta chains listed below, sequenced in a study of blood T cell repertoires in COVID-19. Clones were sequenced by immunoSEQ multiplex PCR, and TCRdb holds only the in-frame ones, with some missing. Of roughly 82,000 clones listed, around 80% are singletons. Sequenced input: peripheral blood. The receptors here all came from a man aged 60 to 75 with acute or convalescent COVID-19.

The chain links TRBV5-4 to TRBJ2-5; weak D call: TRBD2 (6 bases). The V gene lost 3 bases and the J gene lost 4 bases, with 19 bases spanning the gap. Per germline, CDR1 SGHNT and CDR2 YYREEE (reference sequence). The CDR3 loop spans 16 amino acids. The CDR3: CASSSGGPRGGETQYF. The CDR3 region has the DNA TGTGCCAGCAGCTCCGGAGGTCCTAGGGGAGGAGAGACCCAGTACTTC.

J is TRBJ2-1 and V is TRBV6-2 or TRBV6-3; 9 bases match TRBD1. This CDR3 comprises 14 residues. Germline CDR1 MNHEY, CDR2 SVGEGT. V gave up 5 bases and J gave up 8 bases; unmatched junction bases: 7. The CDR3 DNA reads TGTGCCAGCAGTGGGACAGGGAAATGGTATGAGCAGTTCTTC. This encodes CASSGTGKWYEQFF.

The gene calls are TRBV29-1 and TRBJ2-1; TRBD2 agrees at 7 bases. The germline V gene has CDR1 SQVTM and CDR2 ANQGSEA. V dropped 2 bases and J dropped 0; count of bases not matched to a gene: 4. The CDR3 is made up of 15 amino acids. Here the CDR3 DNA reads TGCAGCGTTGAATATTCGGGAGGCTCCTACAATGAGCAGTTCTTC. Residues: CSVEYSGGSYNEQFF.

This chain links TRBV7-9 with TRBJ2-5; tentatively, D is TRBD2 (6 bases). Germline CDR1 SEHNR, CDR2 FQNEAQ (reference sequence). V lost 3 bases and J lost 4, with 15 bases in between. The CDR3 covers 15 residues. In DNA form, the CDR3 reads TGTGCCAGCAGCTTTTGGGTTACGGGAGTAGAGACCCAGTACTTC. Translating it yields CASSFWVTGVETQYF. Together with reference TRBV7-9 and TRBJ2-5, the CDR3 gives the full variable domain: DTGVSQNPRHKITKRGQNVTFRCDPISEHNRLYWYRQTLGQGPEFLTYFQNEAQLEKSRLLSDRFSAERPKGSFSTLEIQRTEQGDSAMYLCASSFWVTGVETQYFGPGTRLLVL.

This clone has more than one count but fewer than ten. V and J are TRBV7-9 and TRBJ1-2, with TRBD1 matching over 9 bases. The CDR3 covers 18 residues. Germline V gives CDR1 SEHNR, CDR2 FQNEAQ (reference sequence). V shed 5 bases, J shed 4 bases, and the junction held 17 bases outside the gene matches. CDR3: CASSAPGQGIPGGYGYTF. In DNA, the CDR3 is TGTGCCAGCAGCGCTCCGGGACAGGGTATCCCAGGGGGCTATGGCTACACCTTC. The complete variable domain, with remaining parts taken from reference TRBV7-9 and TRBJ1-2, reads DTGVSQNPRHKITKRGQNVTFRCDPISEHNRLYWYRQTLGQGPEFLTYFQNEAQLEKSRLLSDRFSAERPKGSFSTLEIQRTEQGDSAMYLCASSAPGQGIPGGYGYTFGSGTRLTVV.

The genes are TRBV7-6 and TRBJ2-7, with 7 bases lining up with TRBD1. The J segment lost 2 bases and the V segment lost 3 bases, leaving 1 base of the junction unmatched. The CDR3 is made up of 13 amino acids. CDR1 is SGHVS, CDR2 FNYEAQ, per germline. The DNA for the CDR3 is TGTGCCAGCAGCTTCGGGACAGCCTACGAGCAGTACTTC. Translation: CASSFGTAYEQYF.

There are a few counts of this clone. The V call is TRBV6-5, the J call TRBJ1-1; D is unclear. V was cut by 6 bases and J by 8 bases, with 19 bases left in between. CDR3 length: 14 residues. The V gene's germline CDR1 is MNHEY and CDR2 SVGAGI. CDR3 protein: CASRVGPVHSEAFF. CDR3 DNA: TGTGCCAGCAGGGTGGGCCCCGTGCACTCCGAAGCTTTCTTT.

The CDR3 loop reads CASSPRTDSYNEQFF. The CDR3 nucleotides are TGCGCCAGCAGCCCAAGGACAGACTCCTACAATGAGCAGTTCTTC. The chain links TRBV5-1 to TRBJ2-1; weak D call: TRBD1 (6 bases). Looked up from germline, CDR1 is SGHRS and CDR2 is YFSETQ. V shed 4 bases and J shed 0 bases, with 11 bases lying between them. The CDR3 is 15 residues long.

The chain carries TRBV6-5 and TRBJ1-1, with 8 bases identical to TRBD1. Germline V CDR1 and CDR2: MNHEY, SVGAGI. This CDR3 is 14 amino acids long. After removal of 5 bases from V and 6 bases from J, the junction contained 8 bases not matched to a gene. This chain's CDR3 is CASSLQGARPEAFF. The CDR3 DNA reads TGTGCCAGCAGTCTTCAGGGGGCGCGACCTGAAGCTTTCTTT.

V usage is TRBV6-1 and J usage is TRBJ1-4; 11 bases map to TRBD1. The CDR3 contains 19 residues. Looked up from germline, CDR1 is MNHNS and CDR2 is SASEGT. The V gene end was trimmed by 1 base and the J gene end by 4 bases; junction bases not matched to a gene: 11. The CDR3 here is CASSEVGQGAVAGNEKLFF. DNA for the CDR3: TGTGCCAGCAGTGAAGTCGGACAGGGGGCGGTTGCGGGTAATGAAAAACTGTTTTTT.

V is TRBV5-1 and J is TRBJ1-4; D unclear. Germline CDR1 reads SGHRS; CDR2 reads YFSETQ. The V end was cut by 2 bases, the J end by 5 bases, with 7 bases between. The CDR3 extends over 13 amino acids. The CDR3 bases are TGCGCCAGCAGCTTTGCTCAGAATGAAAAACTGTTTTTT. This codes for CASSFAQNEKLFF.

This rearrangement joins TRBV11-3 to TRBJ1-1, with a possible D match to TRBD1 (5 bases). Germline V CDR1 and CDR2: SGHNT, YENEEA. V was pared by 5 bases and J by 11 bases, with 15 bases between. The CDR3 extends over 12 amino acids. The CDR3 reads CASSSVGGDAFF. CDR3 DNA: TGTGCCAGCAGCAGCGTAGGAGGGGATGCTTTCTTT. Looking up the rest from reference TRBV11-3 and TRBJ1-1 gives the full variable domain: EAGVVQSPRYKIIEKKQPVAFWCNPISGHNTLYWYLQNLGQGPELLIRYENEEAVDDSQLPKDRFSAERLKGVDSTLKIQPAELGDSAVYLCASSSVGGDAFFGQGTRLTVV.

The chain joins TRBV4-3 to TRBJ1-3; the D gene is possibly TRBD1 (6 bases). Between the trimmed V and J ends, which lost 1 base and 4 bases, there was a span of 11 bases. The CDR3 has 15 amino acids. CDR1 LGHNA and CDR2 YSLEER come from the germline V gene. Here the CDR3 reads CASSQGIQGGNTIYF. CDR3 bases: TGCGCCAGCAGCCAAGGAATACAGGGAGGAAACACCATATATTTT.

A remark on this clone: The junction shows a germline mismatch at one end, possibly a read error. This chain uses TRBV2 with TRBJ2-1; 7 nucleotides match TRBD2. Germline loops: CDR1 SNHLY, CDR2 FYNNEI. CDR3 length: 15 residues. CDR3 DNA sequence: TGTGCCAGCACTGAAGAAGCGGGAACCTACAATGAGCAGTTCTTC. This encodes CASTEEAGTYNEQFF.

The chain couples TRBV7-2 to TRBJ2-5, with 12 bases identical to TRBD2. V dropped 1 base and J dropped 1; count of bases not matched to a gene: 7. Germline values: CDR1 SGHTA, CDR2 FQGNSA. The CDR3 is 18 residues long. The CDR3 DNA is TGTGCCAGCAGCTTAGGACTAGCGGGAGTAGGGGGCCAAGAGACCCAGTACTTC. Translated, it gives CASSLGLAGVGGQETQYF.

The rearrangement joins TRBV5-1 to TRBJ1-2; TRBD1 aligns across 9 bases. The junction had 4 bases not matched to a gene; V was cut back by 0 bases and J by 4 bases. The CDR3 contains 15 residues. Germline V gives CDR1 SGHRS, CDR2 YFSETQ. CDR3 in DNA: TGCGCCAGCAGCTTGGGGGACAGGGCCGTCTATGGCTACACCTTC. Amino acids: CASSLGDRAVYGYTF.

The V and J genes are TRBV7-9 and TRBJ2-7; 12 nucleotides align to TRBD2. The CDR3 covers 18 residues. V gave up 6 bases and J gave up 5 bases; unmatched junction bases: 17. Per germline, CDR1 SEHNR and CDR2 FQNEAQ (reference sequence). The chain's CDR3 is CASSSSPGLAGRLNEQYF. The CDR3 DNA reads as TGTGCCAGCAGTTCTTCTCCGGGACTAGCGGGTCGGTTAAACGAGCAGTACTTC.